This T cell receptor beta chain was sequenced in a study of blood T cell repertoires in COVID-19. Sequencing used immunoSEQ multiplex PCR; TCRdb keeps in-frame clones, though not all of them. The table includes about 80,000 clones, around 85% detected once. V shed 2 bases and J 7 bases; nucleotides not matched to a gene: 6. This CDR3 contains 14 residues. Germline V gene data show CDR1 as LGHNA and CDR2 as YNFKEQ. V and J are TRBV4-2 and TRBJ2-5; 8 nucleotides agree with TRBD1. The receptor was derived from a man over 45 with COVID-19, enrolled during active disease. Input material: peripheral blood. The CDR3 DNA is TGTGCCAGCAGCCAAACAGGGGGGCAATCGACCCAGTACTTC. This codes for CASSQTGGQSTQYF.